The present T cell receptor (beta chain) was sequenced within a study of CD8+ T cells in alopecia areata. Findings and limits, study-wide: Tofacitinib yielded significantly lower scalp clonality and fewer expanded CD8+ clones among the top 100. Normal skin's resident alphabeta T cells are sequenced alongside lesional scalp T cells. In lesional scalp, particularly from alopecia totalis/universalis, clonality was higher than in normal scalp.

CDR1 is SGHRS, CDR2 YFSETQ, per germline. The length of the CDR3 is 13 residues. V was shortened by 4 bases and J by 7 bases, with 15 bases between the two germline ends. Described treatment: oral pan-JAK inhibitor, 5-10 mg twice daily. Punch biopsies of lesional scalp, plus peripheral blood, were taken from alopecia areata patients. As for this clone: Antigen: not known.

RNA extraction was followed by reverse transcription into cDNA, which acted as the sequencing template. Libraries were prepared by immunoSEQ multiplex PCR; TCRdb keeps only in-frame clonotypes and omits some of them. The repertoire holds about 190,000 clones, around 60% seen once, with 0.65% to 0.7% in the top ten. The origin of this receptor is a human donor with alopecia areata. The gene calls are TRBV5-1 and TRBJ2-7, with D possibly matching TRBD1 (6 bases). The sequences come from CD4+ T cells sorted from blood, collected at week 4, from a patient treated with tofacitinib. CDR3 DNA sequence: TGCGCCAGCAGCGTACAGGGAAGTTGGGAGCAGTACTTC. Protein sequence: CASSVQGSWEQYF.